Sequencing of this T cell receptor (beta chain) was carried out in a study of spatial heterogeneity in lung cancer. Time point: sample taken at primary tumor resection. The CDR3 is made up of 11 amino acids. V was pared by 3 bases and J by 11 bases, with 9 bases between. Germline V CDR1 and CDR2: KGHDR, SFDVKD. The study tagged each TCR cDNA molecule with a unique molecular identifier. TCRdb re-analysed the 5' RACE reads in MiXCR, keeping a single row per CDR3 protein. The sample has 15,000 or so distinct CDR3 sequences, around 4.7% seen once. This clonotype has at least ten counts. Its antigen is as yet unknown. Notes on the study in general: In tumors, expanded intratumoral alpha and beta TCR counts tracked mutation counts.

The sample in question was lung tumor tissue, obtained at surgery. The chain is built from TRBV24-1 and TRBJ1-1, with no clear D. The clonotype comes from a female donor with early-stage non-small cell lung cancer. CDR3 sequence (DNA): TGTGCCACCAGTGATGGGGTAGGGGCTTTCTTT. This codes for CATSDGVGAFF.